The entry that follows covers one T cell receptor (beta chain) sequence. One end of the junction fails to match germline, which may point to a read error. The data originate from a study of tumor and adjacent non-tumor tissue in lung cancer. Study-wide context: Histology: about a dozen adenocarcinoma, a couple of squamous cell carcinoma, 1 small cell lung cancer. Some 4.1 million productive TCRbeta reads were obtained per sample on average. The patients, 10 men and five or six women, were about 30 to 85 with stage I to III disease.

This sample's RNA came from whole unsorted tissue. This non-tumor lung sample came from over 3 cm beyond the tumor edge. The CDR3 totals 15 residues. Germline values: CDR1 LGHNA, CDR2 YNFKEQ. TCRbeta libraries were built with three rounds of nested PCR, modified from ARM-PCR. A single record per CDR3 protein comes from TCRdb applying MiXCR to the multiplex PCR reads. Here the sample spans over 80,000 distinct CDR3 sequences, approximately 73% being singletons. The J gene is TRBJ2-6, the V gene TRBV4-2, with unresolved D. The sequencing input was distant non-tumor lung tissue. This TCR came from a woman aged 50 to 60 with non-small cell lung cancer. CDR3 sequence: CAGSLSHSGANVLTF. DNA for the CDR3: TGTGCCGGCAGCCTCAGTCACTCTGGGGCCAACGTCCTGACTTTC.